This T cell receptor beta chain was recovered during a study of blood T cell repertoires in COVID-19. TCRdb's table, derived via immunoSEQ multiplex PCR, lists solely in-frame clones and lacks some. Among some 140,000 clones listed, about nine tenths were seen once. The V and J ends lost 4 bases and 1 base respectively, with 13 bases between them. The CDR3 spans 15 residues. Germline V gene lookup returns CDR1 SGHTA and CDR2 FQGTGA. Material for sequencing was peripheral blood. J is TRBJ2-5 and V is TRBV7-3; D ambiguous. This TCR derives from a man aged 45-60 years with active COVID-19. The CDR3 bases are TGTGCCAGCAGCTCCCTCGGGTCAGCCCAAGAGACCCAGTACTTC. Protein sequence: CASSSLGSAQETQYF.